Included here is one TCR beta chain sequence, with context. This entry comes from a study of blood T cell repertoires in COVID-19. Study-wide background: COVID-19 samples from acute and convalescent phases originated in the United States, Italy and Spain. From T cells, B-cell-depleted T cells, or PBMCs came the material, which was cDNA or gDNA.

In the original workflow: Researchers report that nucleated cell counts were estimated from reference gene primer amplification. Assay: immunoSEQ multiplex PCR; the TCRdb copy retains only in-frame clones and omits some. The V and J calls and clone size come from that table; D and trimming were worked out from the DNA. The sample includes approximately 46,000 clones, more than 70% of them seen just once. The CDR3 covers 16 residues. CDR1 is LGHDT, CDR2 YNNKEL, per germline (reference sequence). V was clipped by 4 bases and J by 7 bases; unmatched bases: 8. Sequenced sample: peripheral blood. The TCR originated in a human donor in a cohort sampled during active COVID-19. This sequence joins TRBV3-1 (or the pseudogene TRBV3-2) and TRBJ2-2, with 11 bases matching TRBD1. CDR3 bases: TGTGCCAGCAGCCTCACCGGGACAGGGGGTGACGGGGAGCTGTTTTTT. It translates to CASSLTGTGGDGELFF.